This T cell receptor (beta chain) emerged from a study of T cell repertoires in cytomegalovirus infection. Study information: Indications came from public TCR beta signatures; they pointed to CMV infection and to a matching HLA type. Study-wide results and limits: What dominated the ex vivo response were HLA-C-restricted CMV-specific TCR beta clonotypes. Carriers of CMV and the relevant HLA type were discriminated by public TCR beta frequency.

Only a few counts were recorded for this clonotype. The antigen is unknown. TCRdb ran MiXCR on the reads and lists one entry per CDR3 protein. The table records approximately 500,000 distinct CDR3 sequences, around 35% of them present only once. The CDR3 runs 15 residues. V lost 6 bases and J 4 bases, leaving 16 bases between the germline ends. Germline V gene lookup returns CDR1 MNHNY and CDR2 SVGAGI (reference sequence). This clonotype was sampled from a human donor in good health (CMV status not recorded). Some clones in this sample may be carry-over from other donors' samples. Specimen: cultured PBMCs, collected from culture after CMV antigen stimulation. The chain is built from TRBV6-6 and TRBJ2-4; a possible D gene is TRBD2 (6 bases). The CDR3 DNA is TGTGCCAGCAGGGGAAGACTAGGCCAGAAAAACATTCAGTACTTC. It encodes CASRGRLGQKNIQYF.